This TCR beta chain was profiled in a study of blood T cells in healthy people across ages. Study results and caveats: Roughly linearly, TCR beta diversity per million T cells fell as age increased. It was held that the diversity estimates obtained from one million T cells were underestimates.

This clonotype was found once. The target antigen is unknown. The second PCR ran about 6 to 12 cycles with a sample-barcoded 5' primer and J-beta primers. Per sample, CDR3-containing paired-end reads numbered at least 2.5 million. TCRdb processed the 5' RACE reads anew with MiXCR; each CDR3 protein has one entry. The table includes under 2 million distinct CDR3 sequences, about 35% detected once. The CDR3 is 15 amino acids. Germline CDR1 and CDR2: SGHDT and YYEEEE. V was cut by 0 bases and J by 0 bases, with 9 bases left in between. Material for sequencing was blood. The rearrangement links TRBV5-6 to TRBJ1-2; no firm D call. This receptor was obtained from a woman aged 30 to 39 in good health. CDR3 sequence: CASSLDSNANYGYTF. The CDR3 DNA follows: TGTGCCAGCAGCTTGGATAGCAATGCTAACTATGGCTACACCTTC.